This T cell receptor (beta chain) is drawn from a study of blood T cells in healthy people across ages. Combining a sample-barcoded 5' primer with a J-beta primer mix, a second PCR ran for about 7 to 12 cycles. Through a template-switch adaptor with 12 random nucleotides, each cDNA molecule received a tag. TCRdb redid the calling of the 5' RACE reads with MiXCR, one entry per CDR3 protein. Of more than 500,000 distinct CDR3 sequences in the sample, roughly a quarter are singletons; the top ten hold about 3.9%. Isolation yielded PBMCs, at least 6 million per sample, in every case. Trimming removed 2 bases from V and 6 bases from J, with 10 bases in between. There are 14 residues in the CDR3. Germline V CDR1 and CDR2: KGHDR, SFDVKD. The same data also contributed to another study, on T cells of mothers and their children. In that study: Donors were a few healthy Caucasian mothers and their six children. Compared with unrelated pairs, related mother-child pairs had slightly higher, non-significant overlap.

The receptor's source is a boy between 2 and 10 years old in good health. The genes are TRBV24-1 and TRBJ1-5; possibly TRBD1 for D (5 bases). Material for sequencing was blood. This CDR3 is CATSDSGRAQPQHF. The DNA of the CDR3 is TGTGCCACCAGTGATTCGGGACGGGCTCAGCCCCAGCATTTT.